This T cell receptor (beta chain) was observed in a study of blood T cell repertoires in COVID-19. Study-wide background: Sources were T cells, B-cell-depleted T cells, or PBMCs; the material itself was cDNA or gDNA.

In regard to this clone: Germline and junction disagree at one end, which may indicate a read error.

In the source study's methods: Amplification from reference gene primers served as the basis for estimated nucleated cell counts. Sequencing used immunoSEQ multiplex PCR; TCRdb keeps in-frame clones, though not all of them. V, J and clone size were drawn from that table, and D and trimming were deduced from the DNA. The sample records 50,000 to 60,000 clones, roughly four fifths being singletons. Germline CDR1 ENHRY, CDR2 SYGVKD. The CDR3 sequence is 13 residues long. The chain links TRBV10-3 to TRBJ2-7; 7 nucleotides align to TRBD1. Source material: peripheral blood. The sequence derives from a human donor in a cohort sampled during active or convalescent COVID-19. The CDR3 DNA follows: TGTGCCATCAAAGACTCGACAGGGCCCTGGTTGTCCTTC. It specifies CAIKDSTGPWLSF.